The 24 T cell receptor beta chains in this list originate from one sample, sequenced in a study of blood T cell repertoires in COVID-19 (dated by TCRdb to the early 2020s). The library relied on the immunoSEQ multiplex PCR assay. Drawn from immuneACCESS, this table holds only the in-frame rearrangements with V and J called that TCRdb kept. Clones are partly lost; checked studies trace under half to an unresolved V gene and leave the rest unexplained. This sample lists approximately 280,000 clones; approximately 84% were detected once. The biggest ten clones account for 2% to 2.5% of the sample. The sample consisted of peripheral blood. The receptors derive from a woman aged 25 to 39 who had recovered from COVID-19.

J is TRBJ2-7 and V is TRBV12-3 or TRBV12-4; the match to TRBD1 covers 7 bases. V was clipped by 6 bases and J by 5 bases; unmatched bases: 7. There are 13 residues in the CDR3. CDR3 bases: TGTGCCAGCAGACGGGACAGCGGCCACGAGCAGTACTTC. It translates to CASRRDSGHEQYF.

The chain is built from TRBV19 and TRBJ1-4, with unresolved D. CDR1 and CDR2 from the germline V gene are LNHDA and SQIVND (reference sequence). Trimming left V 2 bases short and J 8 bases short, with 15 bases between. CDR3 length equals 15 residues. This CDR3 is CASSINPAVGEKLFF. Written as DNA, the CDR3 is TGTGCCAGTAGTATAAATCCGGCGGTAGGCGAAAAACTGTTTTTT.

The genes are TRBV7-2 and TRBJ1-5, with D perhaps matching TRBD1 (5 bases). Trimming removed 5 bases at V and 3 bases at J, with 14 bases between. Germline-derived CDR1 and CDR2 are SGHTA and FQGNSA. The CDR3 has 15 residues. The CDR3 bases are TGTGCCAGCAGCCAAAATGGGGGGTACAATCAGCCCCAGCATTTT. Protein product: CASSQNGGYNQPQHF.

V is TRBV15 and J is TRBJ2-5; the D is unclear. V was shortened by 0 bases and J by 7 bases, with 12 bases between the two germline ends. CDR3 length: 14 amino acids. Germline V CDR1 and CDR2: LNHNV, YYDKDF (reference sequence). As DNA, the CDR3 is TGTGCCACCAGCAGAGATCGTGTGGTAGTGACCCAGTACTTC. This gives the protein CATSRDRVVVTQYF.

The chain combines TRBV12-3 or TRBV12-4 with TRBJ2-1; weak D call: TRBD1 (5 bases). The V gene lost 4 bases and the J gene lost 1 base, with 5 bases spanning the gap. The CDR3 consists of 13 residues. This CDR3 is CASSYRSYNEQFF. CDR3 nucleotides: TGTGCCAGCAGTTACAGGTCCTACAATGAGCAGTTCTTC.

This clone was recorded only once. The chain is built from TRBV12-3 or TRBV12-4 and TRBJ2-7; D might be TRBD1 (5 bases). V shed 3 bases and J shed 2 bases, with 8 bases lying between them. CDR3 length: 13 amino acids. The CDR3 loop reads CASSFTGPYEQYF. DNA for the CDR3: TGTGCCAGCAGTTTTACAGGTCCCTACGAGCAGTACTTC.

The CDR3 nucleotides are TGTGCCAGCGCCCGCTCACTAGCGGGAGGCTCGAATGAGCAGTTCTTC. Translated, it gives CASARSLAGGSNEQFF. The rearrangement joins TRBV9 to TRBJ2-1, with 12 positions matching TRBD2. The germline V gene encodes CDR1 SGDLS and CDR2 YYNGEE. The CDR3 has 16 residues. Germline trimming cut 7 bases from V and 7 bases from J; bases unmatched to any gene: 12.

The chain has TRBV6-5 and TRBJ2-5; 9 nucleotides align to TRBD2. Germline V gene lookup returns CDR1 MNHEY and CDR2 SVGAGI. The CDR3 spans 13 residues. J lost 5 bases, V lost 6 bases, and 4 bases had no gene match. CDR3 loop: CASSRGRAETQYF. The CDR3 DNA follows: TGTGCCAGCAGCCGCGGGAGGGCGGAGACCCAGTACTTC.

V gene TRBV11-2 combines with J gene TRBJ2-7; 8 bases agree with TRBD2. With V trimmed by 1 base and J by 4 bases, 9 bases remained unmatched. Germline lookup yields CDR1 SGHAT and CDR2 FQNNGV. This CDR3 contains 16 residues. The CDR3 protein is CASSLVGLRGAYEQYF. Here the CDR3 DNA reads TGTGCCAGCAGCTTAGTTGGTTTGCGGGGGGCTTACGAGCAGTACTTC.

This CDR3 is CASSLPSGGAEQFF. CDR3 coding DNA: TGTGCCAGCAGCTTGCCCAGCGGGGGGGCTGAGCAGTTCTTC. The chain joins TRBV11-2 to TRBJ2-1; TRBD2 aligns across 10 bases. With 3 bases clipped from V and 9 bases from J, the junction kept 5 bases outside the gene matches. Germline V gene sequence: CDR1 SGHAT, CDR2 FQNNGV. This CDR3 has 14 residues.

The chain combines TRBV18 with TRBJ1-1; 9 bases match TRBD1. From germline, CDR1 is KGHSH and CDR2 LQKENI. The CDR3 consists of 16 residues. V shed 6 bases, J shed 5 bases, and the junction held 13 bases outside the gene matches. CDR3 amino acids: CASSRTGAGAATEAFF. For the CDR3, the DNA is TGTGCCAGCTCGCGGACAGGGGCCGGCGCGGCGACTGAAGCTTTCTTT. Variable domain in full (rest from reference TRBV18 and TRBJ1-1): NAGVMQNPRHLVRRRGQEARLRCSPMKGHSHVYWYRQLPEEGLKFMVYLQKENIIDESGMPKERFSAEFPKEGPSILRIQQVVRGDSAAYFCASSRTGAGAATEAFFGQGTRLTVV.

A few counts support this clone. The chain uses TRBV6-4 and TRBJ2-7; 11 bases are shared with TRBD2. Trimming cost V 7 bases and J 2 bases; bases outside gene matches: 10. The V gene's germline CDR1 is MRHNA and CDR2 SNTAGT. There are 16 residues in the CDR3. The CDR3 spells CASIQYSGGDPYEQYF. The CDR3, as DNA: TGTGCCAGCATCCAGTATAGCGGGGGGGACCCCTACGAGCAGTACTTC.

V usage is TRBV27 and J usage is TRBJ1-1; D is possibly TRBD1 (5 bases). This CDR3 spans 15 amino acids. Deletions cut 4 bases from V and 2 bases from J, with 14 bases between. CDR1 is MNHEY, CDR2 SMNVEV, per germline (reference sequence). The CDR3 protein is CASSYRGDYNTEAFF. The CDR3 DNA reads as TGTGCCAGCAGTTATCGAGGGGACTATAACACTGAAGCTTTCTTT.

The DNA of the CDR3 is TGTGCCAGCAGCTGGGACAGGGGGCCCTACGAGCAGTACTTC. Translating it yields CASSWDRGPYEQYF. The V gene is TRBV5-6, the J gene TRBJ2-7; TRBD1 matches at 12 bases. CDR1 is SGHDT, CDR2 YYEEEE, per germline. V trimming: 3 bases; J trimming: 2 bases; junction bases outside the gene matches: 0. The CDR3 is made up of 14 amino acids.

This clone was seen a few times. The chain is built from TRBV4-1 and TRBJ2-1; D remains unclear. Per germline, CDR1 MGHRA and CDR2 YSYEKL. Trimming removed 2 bases at V and 5 bases at J, with 10 bases between. This CDR3 spans 14 amino acids. The CDR3 DNA is TGCGCCAGCAGCCAAACGACACCTAACAATGAGCAGTTCTTC. Protein: CASSQTTPNNEQFF.

V gene TRBV12-3 or TRBV12-4 combines with J gene TRBJ1-2, with a weak D call TRBD1 (5 bases). The V end was cut by 1 base, the J end by 8 bases, with 11 bases between. This CDR3 region has 13 residues. CDR3 sequence (DNA): TGTGCCAGCAGTTTAGTGGGGGGAGAAGGCTACACCTTC. Protein: CASSLVGGEGYTF.

V usage is TRBV5-1 and J usage is TRBJ1-4; D is unclear. Trimming shortened V by 0 bases and J by 0 bases, and 6 bases separated the two germline ends. Germline V gives CDR1 SGHRS, CDR2 YFSETQ. CDR3 length: 15 amino acids. The CDR3 region is CASSLVPATNEKLFF. CDR3 DNA sequence: TGCGCCAGCAGCTTGGTACCAGCAACTAATGAAAAACTGTTTTTT.

The chain has TRBV15 and TRBJ2-5; no clear D gene. Trimming pared 0 bases from V and 5 bases from J, leaving 7 bases between. The CDR3 has 13 residues. CDR1 and CDR2 (germline): LNHNV, YYDKDF (reference sequence). CDR3 loop: CATSRDQRETQYF. The DNA for the CDR3 is TGTGCCACCAGCAGAGACCAGAGGGAGACCCAGTACTTC.

The V call is TRBV4-1, the J call TRBJ1-5; D gene ambiguous. Per germline, CDR1 MGHRA and CDR2 YSYEKL. The ends were cut back, 0 bases at V and 3 bases at J, with 9 bases in the middle. The CDR3 length is 15 residues. The CDR3 coding sequence is TGCGCCAGCAGCCAAGATCAGCAGGTCAATCAGCCCCAGCATTTT. This translates into CASSQDQQVNQPQHF.

V and J are TRBV6-5 and TRBJ2-3; TRBD2 matches 7 bases. Germline assignment: CDR1 MNHEY and CDR2 SVGAGI. V lost 8 bases and J lost 6; bases outside the gene matches: 14. This CDR3 is 15 amino acids long. The CDR3 DNA reads as TGTGCCAGCCGACCCTCCAGCGTGGGAGGGGATACGCAGTATTTT. Its translation is CASRPSSVGGDTQYF.

The genes are TRBV7-2 and TRBJ2-2; D is perhaps TRBD1 (5 bases). Trimming stripped 2 bases from V and 6 bases from J, with 7 bases between. The CDR3 is 13 amino acids. Germline V gene data show CDR1 as SGHTA and CDR2 as FQGNSA. In DNA, the CDR3 is TGTGCCAGCAGCTTACAGGGCTCCGGGGAGCTGTTTTTT. Protein: CASSLQGSGELFF.

The chain employs TRBV4-3 and TRBJ2-1; 12 bases agree with TRBD2. CDR3 length: 17 amino acids. J was trimmed by 4 bases and V by 4 bases; bases with no gene match: 8. Per the germline V gene, CDR1 is LGHNA and CDR2 is YSLEER. Here the CDR3 reads CASSPLLAGGPYNEQFF. In DNA form, the CDR3 reads TGCGCCAGCAGCCCACTACTAGCGGGAGGTCCTTACAATGAGCAGTTCTTC.

V gene TRBV28 combines with J gene TRBJ2-7; D may be TRBD2 (6 bases). Germline lookup yields CDR1 MDHEN and CDR2 SYDVKM. The V end was cut by 3 bases, the J end by 1 base, with 25 bases between. The CDR3 consists of 19 residues. The CDR3, as DNA: TGTGCCAGCAGTTTCTCCCCGTGGGGCGGGAAGCCCCTATCCTACGAGCAGTACTTC. Its protein is CASSFSPWGGKPLSYEQYF.

This sequence joins TRBV7-9 and TRBJ1-4; 7 bases fit TRBD1. The V segment lost 7 bases and the J segment 5 bases; nucleotides outside the gene matches: 13. The CDR3 sequence is 16 residues long. Germline CDR1 reads SEHNR; CDR2 reads FQNEAQ (reference sequence). The DNA of the CDR3 is TGTGCCAGCACCGAAAACCGGGACAGCGGAAATGAAAAACTGTTTTTT. It codes for CASTENRDSGNEKLFF.